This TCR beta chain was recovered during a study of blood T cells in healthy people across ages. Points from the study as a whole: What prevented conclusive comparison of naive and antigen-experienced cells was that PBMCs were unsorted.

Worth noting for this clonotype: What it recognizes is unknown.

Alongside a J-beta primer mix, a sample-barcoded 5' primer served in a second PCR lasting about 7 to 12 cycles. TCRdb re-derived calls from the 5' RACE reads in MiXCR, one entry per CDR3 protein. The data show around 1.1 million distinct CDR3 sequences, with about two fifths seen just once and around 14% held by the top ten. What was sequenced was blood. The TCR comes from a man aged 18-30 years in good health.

The CDR3 nucleotides read TGTGCCAGCAGCCAAGATCCTGGGGCGGCCCGCACAGATACGCAGTATTTT. Translating gives CASSQDPGAARTDTQYF. This chain joins TRBV4-2 and TRBJ2-3; D may be TRBD1 (5 bases). The CDR3 is 17 residues long. CDR1 is LGHNA and CDR2 is YNFKEQ in the germline V gene. V lost 0 bases and J lost 1, with 14 bases in between.